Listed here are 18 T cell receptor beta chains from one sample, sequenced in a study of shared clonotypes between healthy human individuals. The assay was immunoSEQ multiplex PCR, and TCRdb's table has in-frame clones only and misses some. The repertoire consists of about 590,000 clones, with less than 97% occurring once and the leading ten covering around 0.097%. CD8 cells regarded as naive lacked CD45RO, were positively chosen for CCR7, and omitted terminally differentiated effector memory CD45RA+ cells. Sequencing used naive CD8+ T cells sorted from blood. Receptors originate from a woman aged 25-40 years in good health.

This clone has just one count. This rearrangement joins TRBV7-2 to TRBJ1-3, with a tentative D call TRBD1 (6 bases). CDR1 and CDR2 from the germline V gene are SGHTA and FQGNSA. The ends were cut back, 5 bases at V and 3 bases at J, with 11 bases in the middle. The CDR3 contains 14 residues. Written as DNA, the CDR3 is TGTGCCAGCAGCGAAACAGGGCGTGGAAACACCATATATTTT. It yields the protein CASSETGRGNTIYF.

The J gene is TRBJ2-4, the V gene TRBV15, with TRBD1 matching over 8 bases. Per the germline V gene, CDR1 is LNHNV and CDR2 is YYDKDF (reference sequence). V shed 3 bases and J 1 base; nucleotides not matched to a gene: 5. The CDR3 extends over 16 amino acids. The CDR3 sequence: CATSSHQGAAKNIQYF. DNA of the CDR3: TGTGCCACCAGCAGTCATCAGGGGGCGGCCAAAAACATTCAGTACTTC.

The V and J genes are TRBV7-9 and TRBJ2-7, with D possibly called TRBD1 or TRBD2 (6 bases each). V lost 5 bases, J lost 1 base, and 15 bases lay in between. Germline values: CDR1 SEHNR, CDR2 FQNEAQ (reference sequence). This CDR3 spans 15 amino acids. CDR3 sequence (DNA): TGTGCCAGCAGCCCATTCGGGGGCAATTCCTACGAGCAGTACTTC. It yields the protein CASSPFGGNSYEQYF.

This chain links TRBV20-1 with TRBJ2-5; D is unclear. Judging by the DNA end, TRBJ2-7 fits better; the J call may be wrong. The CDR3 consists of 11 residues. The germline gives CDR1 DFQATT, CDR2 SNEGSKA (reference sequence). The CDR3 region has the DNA TGCAGTGCCCACCCCGTCTACGAGCAGTACTTC. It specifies CSAHPVYEQYF.

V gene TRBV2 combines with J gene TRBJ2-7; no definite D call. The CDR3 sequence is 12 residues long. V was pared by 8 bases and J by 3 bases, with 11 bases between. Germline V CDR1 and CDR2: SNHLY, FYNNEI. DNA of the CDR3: TGTGCCAGCTCTCCAGTGAGCTACGAGCAGTACTTC. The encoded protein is CASSPVSYEQYF.

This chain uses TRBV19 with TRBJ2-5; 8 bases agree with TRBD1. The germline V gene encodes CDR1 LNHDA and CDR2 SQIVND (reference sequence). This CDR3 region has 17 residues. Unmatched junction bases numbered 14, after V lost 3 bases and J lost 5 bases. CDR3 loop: CASSISGTGIRLETQYF. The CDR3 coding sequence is TGTGCCAGTAGTATCTCCGGGACAGGTATTCGGTTGGAGACCCAGTACTTC.

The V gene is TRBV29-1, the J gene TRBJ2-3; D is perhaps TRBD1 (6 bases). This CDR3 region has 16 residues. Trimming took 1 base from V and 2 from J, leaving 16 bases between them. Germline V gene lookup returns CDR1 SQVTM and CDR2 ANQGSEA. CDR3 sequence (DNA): TGCAGCGTTGAAGGGGTAGAGGGGGACCACACAGATACGCAGTATTTT. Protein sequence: CSVEGVEGDHTDTQYF.

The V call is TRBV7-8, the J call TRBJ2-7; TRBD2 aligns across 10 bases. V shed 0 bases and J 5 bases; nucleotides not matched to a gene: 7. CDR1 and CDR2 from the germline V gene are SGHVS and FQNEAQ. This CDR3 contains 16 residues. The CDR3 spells CASSLAAGGPLHEQYF. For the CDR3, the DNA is TGTGCCAGCAGCTTAGCAGCGGGAGGGCCCCTTCACGAGCAGTACTTC.

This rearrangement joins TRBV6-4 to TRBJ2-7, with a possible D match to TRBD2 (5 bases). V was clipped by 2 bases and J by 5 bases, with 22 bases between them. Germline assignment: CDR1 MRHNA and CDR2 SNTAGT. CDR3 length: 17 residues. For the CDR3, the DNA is TGTGCCAGCAGTGACACGCCCGGACTGGAGGTTCTTGACGAGCAGTACTTC. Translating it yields CASSDTPGLEVLDEQYF.

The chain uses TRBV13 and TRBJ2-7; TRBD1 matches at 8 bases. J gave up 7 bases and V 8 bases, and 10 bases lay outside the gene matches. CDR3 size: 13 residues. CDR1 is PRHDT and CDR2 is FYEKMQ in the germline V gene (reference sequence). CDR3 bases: TGTGCCAGCTCCGCGGACAGGGAGAATGAGCAGTACTTC. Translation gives CASSADRENEQYF.

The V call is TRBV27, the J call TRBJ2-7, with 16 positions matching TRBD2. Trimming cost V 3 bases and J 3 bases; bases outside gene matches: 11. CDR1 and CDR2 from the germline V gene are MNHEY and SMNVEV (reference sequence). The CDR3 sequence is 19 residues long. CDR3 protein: CASSLYAGTSGRVNYEQYF. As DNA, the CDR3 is TGTGCCAGCAGTTTGTACGCCGGGACTAGCGGGAGGGTAAACTACGAGCAGTACTTC.

CDR3 in DNA: TGTGCCAGCAGCTTTGCCGGGACGGACGAGCAGTACTTC. Translated, it gives CASSFAGTDEQYF. J is TRBJ2-7 and V is TRBV7-8; TRBD1 or TRBD2 may be the D gene (5 bases each). V shed 3 bases and J shed 5 bases, with 11 bases lying between them. Looked up from germline, CDR1 is SGHVS and CDR2 is FQNEAQ. The CDR3 runs 13 residues.

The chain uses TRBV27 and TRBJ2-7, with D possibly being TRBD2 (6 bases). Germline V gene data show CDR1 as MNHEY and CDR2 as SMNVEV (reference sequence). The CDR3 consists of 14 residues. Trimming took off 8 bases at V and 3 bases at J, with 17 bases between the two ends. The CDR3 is CASATGDGVYEQYF. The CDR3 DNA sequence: TGTGCCAGCGCGACGGGGGATGGAGTCTACGAGCAGTACTTC.

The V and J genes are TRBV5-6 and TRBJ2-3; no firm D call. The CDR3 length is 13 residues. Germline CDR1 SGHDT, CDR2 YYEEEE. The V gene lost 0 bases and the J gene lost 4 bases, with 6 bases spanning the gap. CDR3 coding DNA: TGTGCCAGCAGCTTGGGAGACCCAGATACGCAGTATTTT. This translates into CASSLGDPDTQYF. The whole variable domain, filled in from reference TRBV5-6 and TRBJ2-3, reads DAGVTQSPTHLIKTRGQQVTLRCSPKSGHDTVSWYQQALGQGPQFIFQYYEEEERQRGNFPDRFSGHQFPNYSSELNVNALLLGDSALYLCASSLGDPDTQYFGPGTRLTVL.

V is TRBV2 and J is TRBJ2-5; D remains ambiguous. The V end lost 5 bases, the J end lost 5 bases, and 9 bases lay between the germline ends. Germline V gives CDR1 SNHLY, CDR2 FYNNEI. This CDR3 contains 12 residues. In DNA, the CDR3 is TGTGCCAGCAGTCCGTTGGTGGAGACCCAGTACTTC. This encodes CASSPLVETQYF.

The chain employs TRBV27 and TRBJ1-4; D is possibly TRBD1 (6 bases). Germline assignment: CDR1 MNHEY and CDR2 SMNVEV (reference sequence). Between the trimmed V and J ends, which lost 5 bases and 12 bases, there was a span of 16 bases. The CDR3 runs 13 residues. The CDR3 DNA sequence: TGTGCCAGCAGTATTCCGGACAGCCCACAACTGTTTTTT. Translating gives CASSIPDSPQLFF.

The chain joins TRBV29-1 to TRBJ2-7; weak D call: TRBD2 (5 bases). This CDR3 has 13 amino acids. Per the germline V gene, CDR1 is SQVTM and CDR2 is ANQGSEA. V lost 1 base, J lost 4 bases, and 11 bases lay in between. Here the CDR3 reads CSVEVRTSYEQYF. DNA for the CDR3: TGCAGCGTTGAAGTACGGACTTCATACGAGCAGTACTTC.

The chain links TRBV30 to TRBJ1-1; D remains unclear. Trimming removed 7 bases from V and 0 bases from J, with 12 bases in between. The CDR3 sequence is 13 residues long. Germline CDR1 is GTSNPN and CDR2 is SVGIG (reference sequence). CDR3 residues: CAYAVVMNTEAFF. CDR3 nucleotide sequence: TGTGCCTATGCAGTGGTTATGAACACTGAAGCTTTCTTT.